This TCR beta chain derives from a study of CD8+ T cells in alopecia areata. Across the whole study: Tofacitinib administration to treated patients was oral, at 5 to 10 mg twice daily.

Trimming removed 6 bases at V and 0 bases at J, with 15 bases between. The CDR3 has 16 residues. Germline CDR1 and CDR2: SGHTA and FQGNSA. In this sample, this clone turned up a few times. Treatment reported: oral pan-JAK inhibitor, 5-10 mg twice daily. Lesional scalp tissue (obtained by punch biopsy) and peripheral blood were collected from alopecia areata patients. The sequencing template was cDNA reverse transcribed from extracted RNA. Clones were read by immunoSEQ multiplex PCR, and TCRdb kept only the in-frame ones, dropping some. The sample records 170,000 or so clones, about two thirds being singletons.

The receptor was derived from a human donor with alopecia areata. The rearrangement joins TRBV7-2 to TRBJ1-3; D not resolved. The starting material was CD4+ T cells sorted from blood, obtained at week 4, from a patient treated with tofacitinib. CDR3 amino acids: CASSLKGPNSGNTIYF. The CDR3, as DNA: TGTGCCAGCAGTTTAAAGGGCCCAAACTCTGGAAACACCATATATTTT.